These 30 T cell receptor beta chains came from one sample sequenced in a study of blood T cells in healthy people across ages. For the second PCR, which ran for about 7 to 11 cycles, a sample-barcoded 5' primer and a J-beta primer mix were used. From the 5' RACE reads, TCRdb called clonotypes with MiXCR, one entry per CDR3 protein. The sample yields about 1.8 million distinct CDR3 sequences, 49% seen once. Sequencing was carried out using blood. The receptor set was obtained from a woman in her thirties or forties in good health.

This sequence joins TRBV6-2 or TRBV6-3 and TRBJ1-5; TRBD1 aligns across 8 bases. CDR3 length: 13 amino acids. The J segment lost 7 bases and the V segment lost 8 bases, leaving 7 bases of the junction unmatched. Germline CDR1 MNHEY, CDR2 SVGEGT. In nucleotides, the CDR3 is TGTGCCAGCGGCCAGGGGGCCAGACAGCCCCAGCATTTT. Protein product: CASGQGARQPQHF.

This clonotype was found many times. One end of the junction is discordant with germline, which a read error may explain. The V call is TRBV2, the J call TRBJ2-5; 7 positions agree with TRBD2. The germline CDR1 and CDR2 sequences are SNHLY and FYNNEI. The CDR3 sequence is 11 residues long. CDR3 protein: CASSGEETQYF. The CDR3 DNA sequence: TGCGCCAGCAGCGGGGAAGAGACCCAGTACTTC.

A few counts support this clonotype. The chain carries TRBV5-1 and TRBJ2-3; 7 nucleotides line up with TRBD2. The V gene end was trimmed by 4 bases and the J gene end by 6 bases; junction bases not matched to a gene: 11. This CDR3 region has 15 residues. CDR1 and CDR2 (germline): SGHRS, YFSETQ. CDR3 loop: CASSPTTTSSDTQYF. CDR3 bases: TGCGCCAGCAGCCCCACGACGACTAGCTCGGATACGCAGTATTTT.

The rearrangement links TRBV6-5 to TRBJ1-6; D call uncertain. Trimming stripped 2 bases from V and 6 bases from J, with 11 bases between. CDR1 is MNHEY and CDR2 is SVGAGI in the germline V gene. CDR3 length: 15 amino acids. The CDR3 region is CASSYTADPNSPLHF. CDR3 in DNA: TGTGCCAGCAGTTACACGGCGGACCCTAATTCACCCCTCCACTTT.

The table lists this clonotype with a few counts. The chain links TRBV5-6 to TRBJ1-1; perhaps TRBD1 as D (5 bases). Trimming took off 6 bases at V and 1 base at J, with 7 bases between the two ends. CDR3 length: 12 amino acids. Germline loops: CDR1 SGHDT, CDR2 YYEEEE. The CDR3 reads CASTTENTEAFF. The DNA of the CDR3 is TGTGCCAGCACGACAGAGAACACTGAAGCTTTCTTT.

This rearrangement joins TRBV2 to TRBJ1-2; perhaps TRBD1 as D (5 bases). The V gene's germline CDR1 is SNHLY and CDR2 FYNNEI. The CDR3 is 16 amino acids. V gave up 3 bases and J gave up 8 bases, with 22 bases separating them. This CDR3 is CASSDHEATRGSGYTF. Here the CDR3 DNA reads TGTGCCAGCAGTGATCATGAGGCTACACGGGGGTCGGGCTACACCTTC.

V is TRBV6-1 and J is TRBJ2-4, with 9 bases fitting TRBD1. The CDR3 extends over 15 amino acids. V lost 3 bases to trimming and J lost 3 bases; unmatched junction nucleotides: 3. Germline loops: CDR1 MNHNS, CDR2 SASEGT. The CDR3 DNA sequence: TGTGCCAGCAGTGACCAGACAGGGGGCAAAAACATTCAGTACTTC. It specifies CASSDQTGGKNIQYF.

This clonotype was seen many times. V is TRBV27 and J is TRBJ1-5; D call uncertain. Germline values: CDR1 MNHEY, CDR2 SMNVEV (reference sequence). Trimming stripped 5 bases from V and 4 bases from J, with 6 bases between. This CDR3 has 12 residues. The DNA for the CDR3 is TGTGCCAGCAGTCCCCTGAATCAGCCCCAGCATTTT. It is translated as CASSPLNQPQHF.

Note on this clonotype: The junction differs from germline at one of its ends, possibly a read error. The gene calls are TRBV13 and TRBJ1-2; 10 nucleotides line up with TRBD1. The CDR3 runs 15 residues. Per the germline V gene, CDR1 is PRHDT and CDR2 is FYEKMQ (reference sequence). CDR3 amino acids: CACSSGQGLNYGYTF. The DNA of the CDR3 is TGTGCCTGCAGCTCGGGACAGGGGCTGAACTATGGCTACACCTTC.

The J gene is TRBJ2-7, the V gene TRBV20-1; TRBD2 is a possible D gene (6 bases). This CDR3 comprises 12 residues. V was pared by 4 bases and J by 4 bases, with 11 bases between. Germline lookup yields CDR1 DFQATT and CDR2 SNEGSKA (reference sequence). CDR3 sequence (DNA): TGCAGTGCTAAAGGCGGGGTGTACGAGCAGTACTTC. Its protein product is CSAKGGVYEQYF.

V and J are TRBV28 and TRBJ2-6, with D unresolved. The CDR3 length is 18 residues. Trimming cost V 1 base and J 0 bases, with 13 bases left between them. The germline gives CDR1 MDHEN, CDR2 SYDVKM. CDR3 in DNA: TGTGCCAGCAGTTTATTAGCCAGCCTTAACTCTGGGGCCAACGTCCTGACTTTC. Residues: CASSLLASLNSGANVLTF.

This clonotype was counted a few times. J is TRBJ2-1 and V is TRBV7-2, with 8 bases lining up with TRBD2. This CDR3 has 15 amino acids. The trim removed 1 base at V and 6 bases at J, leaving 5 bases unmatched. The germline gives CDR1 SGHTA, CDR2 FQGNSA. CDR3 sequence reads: CASSLVRTSTNEQFF. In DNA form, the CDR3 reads TGTGCCAGCAGCTTAGTAAGGACTAGCACCAATGAGCAGTTCTTC.

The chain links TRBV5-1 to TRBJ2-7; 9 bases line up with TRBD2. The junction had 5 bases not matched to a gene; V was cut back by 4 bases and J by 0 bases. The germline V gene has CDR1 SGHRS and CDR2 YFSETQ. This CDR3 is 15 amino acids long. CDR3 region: CASSDLAGYSYEQYF. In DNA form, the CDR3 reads TGCGCCAGCAGCGATCTAGCGGGGTACTCCTACGAGCAGTACTTC.

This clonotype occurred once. The DNA for the CDR3 is TGTGCCAGCAGCTGGGGAACATTATACTCCTACAAGCAGTACTTC. Encoded protein: CASSWGTLYSYKQYF. The V call is TRBV5-5, the J call TRBJ2-5; D gene uncertain. In germline, CDR1 is SGHKS, CDR2 YYEKEE (reference sequence). With 3 bases removed from V and 11 bases from J, the gap between germline ends came to 23 bases. There are 15 residues in the CDR3.

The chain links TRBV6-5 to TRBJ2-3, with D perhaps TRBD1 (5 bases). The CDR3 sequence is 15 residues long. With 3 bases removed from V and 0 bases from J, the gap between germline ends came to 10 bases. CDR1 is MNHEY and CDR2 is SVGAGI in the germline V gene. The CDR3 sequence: CASSYYRSSTDTQYF. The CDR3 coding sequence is TGTGCCAGCAGTTATTACAGGTCTAGCACAGATACGCAGTATTTT.

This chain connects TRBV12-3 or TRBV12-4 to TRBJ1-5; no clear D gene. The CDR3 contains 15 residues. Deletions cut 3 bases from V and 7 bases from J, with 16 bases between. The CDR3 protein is CASSFEAGPAQPQHF. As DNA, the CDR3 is TGTGCCAGCAGTTTCGAAGCGGGCCCCGCACAGCCCCAGCATTTT.

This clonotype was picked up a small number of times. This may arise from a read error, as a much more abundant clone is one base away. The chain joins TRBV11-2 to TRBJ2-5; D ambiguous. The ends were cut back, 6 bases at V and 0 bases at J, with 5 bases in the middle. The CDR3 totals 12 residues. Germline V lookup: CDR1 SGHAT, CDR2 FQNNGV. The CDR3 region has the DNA TGTGCCAGCAGACCAAACCAAGAGACCCAGTACTTC. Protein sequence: CASRPNQETQYF.

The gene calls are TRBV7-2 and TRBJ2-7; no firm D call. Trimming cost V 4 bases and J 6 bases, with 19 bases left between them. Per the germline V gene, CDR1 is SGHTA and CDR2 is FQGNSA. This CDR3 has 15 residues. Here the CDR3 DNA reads TGTGCCAGCAGCTCACGGACCTCAGGAACAGTCGAGCAGTACTTC. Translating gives CASSSRTSGTVEQYF.

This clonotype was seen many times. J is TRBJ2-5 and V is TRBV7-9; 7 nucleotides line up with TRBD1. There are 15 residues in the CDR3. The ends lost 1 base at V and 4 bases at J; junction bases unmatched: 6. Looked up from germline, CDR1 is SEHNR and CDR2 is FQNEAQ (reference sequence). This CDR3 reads CASSLEPGGRETQYF. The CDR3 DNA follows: TGTGCCAGCAGCTTAGAACCAGGGGGAAGAGAGACCCAGTACTTC.

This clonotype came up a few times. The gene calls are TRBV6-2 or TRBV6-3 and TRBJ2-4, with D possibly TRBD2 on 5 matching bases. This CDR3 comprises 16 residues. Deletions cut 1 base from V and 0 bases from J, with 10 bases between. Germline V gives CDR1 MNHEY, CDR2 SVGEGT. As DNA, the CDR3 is TGTGCCAGCAGTTACTTAGGTGGAGGAGCCAAAAACATTCAGTACTTC. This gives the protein CASSYLGGGAKNIQYF.

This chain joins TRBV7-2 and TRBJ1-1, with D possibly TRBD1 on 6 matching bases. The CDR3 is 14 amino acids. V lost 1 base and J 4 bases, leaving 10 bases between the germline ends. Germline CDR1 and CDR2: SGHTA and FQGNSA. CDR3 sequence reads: CASSLEVGGTEAFF. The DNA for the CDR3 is TGTGCCAGCAGCTTAGAGGTAGGGGGCACTGAAGCTTTCTTT.

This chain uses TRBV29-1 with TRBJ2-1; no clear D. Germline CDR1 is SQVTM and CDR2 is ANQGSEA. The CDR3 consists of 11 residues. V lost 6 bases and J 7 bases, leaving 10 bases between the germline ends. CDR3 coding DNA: TGCAGCGTGGGAACGTGGAATGAGCAGTTCTTC. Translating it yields CSVGTWNEQFF.

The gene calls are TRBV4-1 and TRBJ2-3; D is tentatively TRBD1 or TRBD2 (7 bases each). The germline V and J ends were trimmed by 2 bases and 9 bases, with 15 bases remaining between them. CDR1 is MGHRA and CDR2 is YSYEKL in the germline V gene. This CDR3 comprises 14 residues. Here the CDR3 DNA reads TGCGCCAGCAGCCAAAGTGCAGGGGGGGACACGCAGTATTTT. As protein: CASSQSAGGDTQYF.

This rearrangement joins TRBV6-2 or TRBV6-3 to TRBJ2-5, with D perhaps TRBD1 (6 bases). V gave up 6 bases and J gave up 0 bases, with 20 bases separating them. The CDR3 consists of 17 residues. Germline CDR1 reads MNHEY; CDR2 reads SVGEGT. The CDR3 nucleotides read TGTGCCAGCAGCTCCACTACTGACAGGTTGTACCAAGAGACCCAGTACTTC. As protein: CASSSTTDRLYQETQYF.

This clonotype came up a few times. CDR3 region: CSVEGGARVNEQFF. In nucleotides, the CDR3 is TGCAGCGTTGAAGGGGGGGCCAGGGTTAATGAGCAGTTCTTC. The chain links TRBV29-1 to TRBJ2-1; tentatively, D is TRBD1 or TRBD2 (6 bases each). Germline lookup yields CDR1 SQVTM and CDR2 ANQGSEA. V gave up 1 base and J gave up 7 bases, with 14 bases separating them. This CDR3 has 14 residues.

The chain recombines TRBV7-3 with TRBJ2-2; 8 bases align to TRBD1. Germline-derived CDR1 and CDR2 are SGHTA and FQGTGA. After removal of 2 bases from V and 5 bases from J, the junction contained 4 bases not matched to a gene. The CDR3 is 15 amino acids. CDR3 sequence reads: CASSLGQGQTGELFF. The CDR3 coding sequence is TGTGCCAGCAGCTTAGGACAGGGACAGACCGGGGAGCTGTTTTTT. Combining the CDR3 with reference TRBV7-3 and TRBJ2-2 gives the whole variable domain GAGVSQTPSNKVTEKGKYVELRCDPISGHTALYWYRQSLGQGPEFLIYFQGTGAADDSGLPNDRFFAVRPEGSVSTLKIQRTERGDSAVYLCASSLGQGQTGELFFGEGSRLTVL.

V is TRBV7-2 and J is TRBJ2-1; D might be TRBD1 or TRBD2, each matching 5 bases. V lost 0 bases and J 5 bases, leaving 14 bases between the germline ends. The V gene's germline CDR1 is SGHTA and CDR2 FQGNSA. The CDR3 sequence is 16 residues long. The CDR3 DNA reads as TGTGCCAGCAGCTTAGCCCCCTCCGGGACCGACAATGAGCAGTTCTTC. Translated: CASSLAPSGTDNEQFF. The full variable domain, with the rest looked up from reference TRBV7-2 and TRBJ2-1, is GAGVSQSPSNKVTEKGKDVELRCDPISGHTALYWYRQSLGQGLEFLIYFQGNSAPDKSGLPSDRFSAERTGGSVSTLTIQRTQQEDSAVYLCASSLAPSGTDNEQFFGPGTRLTVL.

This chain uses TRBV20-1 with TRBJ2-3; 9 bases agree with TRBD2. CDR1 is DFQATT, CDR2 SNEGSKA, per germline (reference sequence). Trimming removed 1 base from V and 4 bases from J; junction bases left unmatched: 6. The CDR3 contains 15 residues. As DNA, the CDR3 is TGCAGTGCTAGAGCCCTAGCGGGGTTCTCAGATACGCAGTATTTT. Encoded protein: CSARALAGFSDTQYF.

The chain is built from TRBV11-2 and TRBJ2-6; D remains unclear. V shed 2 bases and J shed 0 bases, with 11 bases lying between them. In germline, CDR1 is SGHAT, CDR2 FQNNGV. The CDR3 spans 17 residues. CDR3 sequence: CASSLWTASSGANVLTF. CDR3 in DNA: TGTGCCAGCAGCTTATGGACGGCAAGCTCTGGGGCCAACGTCCTGACTTTC.

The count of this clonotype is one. The CDR3 loop is CASSIMTVGLYNEQFF. The CDR3 DNA is TGTGCCAGTAGTATCATGACGGTCGGACTTTACAATGAGCAGTTCTTC. J is TRBJ2-1 and V is TRBV19; TRBD2 might be the D (5 bases). CDR1 and CDR2 from the germline V gene are LNHDA and SQIVND (reference sequence). Trimming stripped 3 bases from V and 4 bases from J, with 16 bases between. CDR3 length: 16 residues.